Each of the 15 T cell receptor beta chains below was sequenced from the same sample in a study of radiation and T cells in renal cell carcinoma. Stated time point: blood 2 weeks post-SBRT. This sample's treatment: 15 Gy SBRT to primary tumor, nephrectomy 4 weeks later. Measured with immunoSEQ multiplex PCR; TCRdb has only the in-frame clones, and not every one. The sample has roughly 140,000 clones, approximately 88% seen once. The sequenced sample was blood, obtained from a patient whose treatment included radiotherapy and nephrectomy. The receptors derive from a woman aged 45-59 years with renal cell carcinoma.

The chain carries TRBV7-3 and TRBJ1-6; D unresolved. V dropped 2 bases and J dropped 10 bases, with 9 bases sitting between them. CDR3 length: 13 residues. In germline, CDR1 is SGHTA, CDR2 FQGTGA. This CDR3 is CASSLGVRSPLHF. The CDR3 DNA sequence: TGTGCCAGCAGCTTAGGGGTCAGATCACCCCTCCACTTT.

This clone was recorded a few times. The chain uses TRBV25-1 and TRBJ1-1; D unresolved. Trimming removed 8 bases at V and 10 bases at J, with 11 bases between. CDR1 is MGHDK, CDR2 SYGVNS, per germline. There are 10 residues in the CDR3. The CDR3 coding sequence is TGTGCCAGCGGCGAATGGGGAGCTTTCTTT. This translates into CASGEWGAFF.

V usage is TRBV5-1 and J usage is TRBJ2-7; D remains unclear. The V end lost 5 bases, the J end lost 2 bases, and 11 bases lay between the germline ends. Germline V gene lookup returns CDR1 SGHRS and CDR2 YFSETQ. The CDR3 sequence is 13 residues long. In DNA form, the CDR3 reads TGCGCCAGCAGGATCGGTTTCGCCTACGAGCAGTACTTC. This sequence encodes CASRIGFAYEQYF.

This clone is a singleton in its sample. This sequence joins TRBV6-5 and TRBJ1-5; D gene unclear. The CDR3 runs 13 residues. Trimming took off 5 bases at V and 0 bases at J, with 5 bases between the two ends. Germline V gene lookup returns CDR1 MNHEY and CDR2 SVGAGI. CDR3 DNA sequence: TGTGCCAGCAGTGCCCATAGCAATCAGCCCCAGCATTTT. This sequence encodes CASSAHSNQPQHF.

The chain recombines TRBV30 with TRBJ1-2, with D possibly being TRBD1 (6 bases). The CDR3 length is 15 residues. Deletions cut 3 bases from V and 0 bases from J, with 14 bases between. Germline assignment: CDR1 GTSNPN and CDR2 SVGIG (reference sequence). CDR3 amino acids: CAWSPYRETNYGYTF. The CDR3 nucleotides read TGTGCCTGGAGCCCTTACAGGGAGACTAACTATGGCTACACCTTC.

CDR3 bases: TGTGCCAGCAGACGGGACAGGGTGAACGAGCAGTACTTC. Translation gives CASRRDRVNEQYF. This chain joins TRBV25-1 and TRBJ2-7; 9 nucleotides align to TRBD1. Germline values: CDR1 MGHDK, CDR2 SYGVNS. The CDR3 runs to 13 residues. With 6 bases clipped from V and 5 bases from J, the junction kept 5 bases outside the gene matches.

This clone occurred a few times. The genes are TRBV27 and TRBJ2-7; TRBD1 matches 7 bases. The CDR3 is 15 residues long. V lost 3 bases to trimming and J lost 2 bases; unmatched junction nucleotides: 7. Germline-derived CDR1 and CDR2 are MNHEY and SMNVEV (reference sequence). The chain's CDR3 is CASSLRQGETYEQYF. The CDR3 coding sequence is TGTGCCAGCAGTTTGCGGCAGGGGGAAACCTACGAGCAGTACTTC.

The chain recombines TRBV30 with TRBJ2-2, with D perhaps matching TRBD2 (5 bases). This CDR3 is 16 amino acids long. Deletions cut 5 bases from V and 5 bases from J, with 21 bases between. Germline CDR1 GTSNPN, CDR2 SVGIG (reference sequence). As DNA, the CDR3 is TGTGCCTGGGAGTGGGGTATCTACGGAGGTACCGGGGAGCTGTTTTTT. Translation: CAWEWGIYGGTGELFF.

J is TRBJ1-1 and V is TRBV11-3; D gene uncertain. CDR1 SGHNT and CDR2 YENEEA come from the germline V gene. V lost 6 bases, J lost 1 base, and 6 bases lay in between. This CDR3 contains 12 residues. The CDR3 sequence is CASSGGNTEAFF. CDR3 nucleotides: TGTGCCAGCAGTGGTGGGAACACTGAAGCTTTCTTT.

The chain has TRBV7-9 and TRBJ1-1, with D uncertain. The CDR3 has 13 amino acids. The V and J ends lost 0 bases and 5 bases respectively, with 7 bases between them. Per the germline V gene, CDR1 is SEHNR and CDR2 is FQNEAQ (reference sequence). The chain's CDR3 is CASSLAEITEAFF. DNA for the CDR3: TGTGCCAGCAGCTTAGCGGAGATAACTGAAGCTTTCTTT. Full variable domain (outside the CDR3, taken from reference TRBV7-9 and TRBJ1-1): DTGVSQNPRHKITKRGQNVTFRCDPISEHNRLYWYRQTLGQGPEFLTYFQNEAQLEKSRLLSDRFSAERPKGSFSTLEIQRTEQGDSAMYLCASSLAEITEAFFGQGTRLTVV.

This clone came up once. The V gene is TRBV6-5, the J gene TRBJ2-7; a possible D gene is TRBD1 (5 bases). V was trimmed by 8 bases and J by 0 bases, leaving 11 bases between them. The CDR3 is 13 residues long. Germline values: CDR1 MNHEY, CDR2 SVGAGI. CDR3: CASGIRDSYEQYF. CDR3 bases: TGTGCCAGCGGCATCAGGGACTCCTACGAGCAGTACTTC.

The chain couples TRBV9 to TRBJ1-2; 7 nucleotides agree with TRBD1. This CDR3 comprises 15 residues. Germline V CDR1 and CDR2: SGDLS, YYNGEE. V dropped 4 bases and J dropped 4; count of bases not matched to a gene: 10. The CDR3 nucleotides read TGTGCCAGCAGCTCAATGGGACAGAGGAGCTATGGCTACACCTTC. Translating gives CASSSMGQRSYGYTF.

This chain connects TRBV6-6 to TRBJ1-2, with D maybe TRBD1 (5 bases). Germline values: CDR1 MNHNY, CDR2 SVGAGI (reference sequence). The CDR3 spans 14 residues. The V end lost 7 bases, the J end lost 3 bases, and 15 bases lay between the germline ends. CDR3 amino acids: CASTDPGRDYGYTF. The DNA of the CDR3 is TGTGCCAGCACCGACCCGGGGCGCGACTATGGCTACACCTTC.

The chain joins TRBV7-2 to TRBJ1-1; a possible D gene is TRBD1 (6 bases). Deletions cut 5 bases from V and 6 bases from J, with 16 bases between. In germline, CDR1 is SGHTA, CDR2 FQGNSA. The CDR3 runs 14 residues. This CDR3 reads CASSPRPGAAEAFF. The CDR3 nucleotides are TGTGCCAGCAGCCCAAGGCCGGGGGCTGCTGAAGCTTTCTTT.

The chain uses TRBV29-1 and TRBJ2-3, with a weak D call TRBD2 (5 bases). Deletions cut 3 bases from V and 6 bases from J, with 7 bases between. CDR3 length equals 11 residues. The germline V gene encodes CDR1 SQVTM and CDR2 ANQGSEA. The CDR3 protein is CSVDTRDTQYF. The DNA of the CDR3 is TGCAGCGTTGATACTAGGGATACGCAGTATTTT.